The rows below give T cell receptor beta chains drawn from one sample of a study of T cells in Graves' hyperthyroidism and ophthalmopathy. From the multiplex PCR reads, TCRdb called clonotypes with MiXCR, one entry per CDR3 protein. The sample lists a few hundred thousand distinct CDR3 sequences, around 15% occurring once. Sequences were obtained from blood. Receptors were obtained from a woman in her 40s with Graves' hyperthyroidism. The CDR3 runs from the conserved cysteine through the conserved F or W. The D gene is left open where the match is weak. Clone size, where shown, is once, few, many, or a class for clones that have expanded.

>TRBV2|TRBJ2-1|many|TRBD2
CASSSRSGDSYNEQFF
TGTGCCAGCAGTTCCCGGAGCGGGGACTCCTACAATGAGCAGTTCTTC
>TRBV2|TRBJ2-7|many|.
CASSPGTLDYEQYF
TGTGCCAGCAGTCCCGGGACACTAGATTACGAGCAGTACTTC
>TRBV7-8|TRBJ2-1|.|TRBD2
CASSSREGQSYNEQFF
TGTGCCAGCAGCTCCCGGGAGGGCCAATCCTACAATGAGCAGTTCTTC
>TRBV19|TRBJ1-2|few|TRBD1
CASSGGQGIYGYTF
TGTGCCAGTAGTGGGGGACAGGGTATCTATGGCTACACCTTC
>TRBV4-2|TRBJ2-7|few|TRBD2
CASSQGSGLASYEQYF
TGTGCCAGCAGCCAAGGTTCCGGACTAGCGTCGTACGAGCAGTACTTC
>TRBV9|TRBJ1-2|few|TRBD1
CASSTTPGQGNYGYTF
TGTGCCAGCAGTACGACACCGGGACAGGGTAACTATGGCTACACCTTC
>TRBV6-5|TRBJ2-5|few|.
CASSYSDRRVSETQYF
TGTGCCAGCAGTTACTCGGACAGGAGGGTTTCGGAGACCCAGTACTTC
>TRBV20-1|TRBJ2-3|.|TRBD1
CSAKSGTGTDTQYF
TGCAGTGCTAAATCTGGGACAGGGACAGATACGCAGTATTTT
>TRBV2|TRBJ2-3|.|TRBD2
CASSDPGLALGDTQYF
TGTGCCAGCAGTGACCCGGGACTAGCATTGGGAGATACGCAGTATTTT
>TRBV29-1|TRBJ2-7|few|TRBD1
CSVEKRTGTYEQYF
TGCAGCGTTGAAAAAAGGACAGGGACTTACGAGCAGTACTTC
>TRBV4-1|TRBJ2-7|.|TRBD2
CASSQVLAGGYEQYF
TGCGCCAGCAGCCAAGTCCTAGCGGGAGGCTACGAGCAGTACTTC
>TRBV12-5|TRBJ1-6|few|.
CASGLSWGVSNSPLHF
TGTGCTAGTGGTCTCTCCTGGGGGGTATCAAATTCACCCCTCCACTTT
>TRBV5-1|TRBJ1-2|few|TRBD1
CASNGQGDYGYTF
TGCGCCAGCAACGGACAGGGGGACTATGGCTACACCTTC
>TRBV5-1|TRBJ2-7|many|TRBD1
CASSKGQGPDEQYF
TGCGCCAGCAGCAAGGGACAGGGGCCCGACGAGCAGTACTTC
>TRBV5-6|TRBJ2-5|.|TRBD2
CASSPPPWSASGSSETQYF
TGTGCCAGCAGCCCTCCCCCTTGGTCTGCTAGCGGGAGTAGTGAGACCCAGTACTTC
>TRBV20-1|TRBJ1-1|many|.
CSASTLRGEAFF
TGCAGTGCTAGTACCCTAAGAGGTGAAGCTTTCTTT
>TRBV6-2/TRBV6-3|TRBJ2-1|few|TRBD2
CASTSLGSGSSYEQFF
TGTGCCAGCACCTCCTTGGGTAGCGGGAGCTCCTACGAGCAGTTCTTC
>TRBV2|TRBJ2-7|many|TRBD2
CASRETSGALRKQYF
TGTGCCAGCAGGGAAACTAGCGGGGCACTACGCAAGCAGTACTTC
>TRBV7-2|TRBJ1-2|many|.
CASSLARDSARGYTF
TGTGCCAGCAGCTTAGCGAGGGACTCCGCGCGAGGCTACACCTTC
>TRBV27|TRBJ2-1|.|.
CASAPGVAPNEQFF
TGTGCCAGCGCCCCTGGGGTAGCGCCGAATGAGCAGTTCTTC
>TRBV3-1|TRBJ2-2|many|TRBD1
CASSQTGAGTPGELFF
TGTGCCAGCAGCCAAACAGGGGCTGGGACCCCCGGGGAGCTGTTTTTT
>TRBV5-1|TRBJ1-1|many|.
CASSSTTLEAFF
TGCGCCAGCAGCTCTACCACACTTGAAGCTTTCTTT
>TRBV5-1|TRBJ1-1|many|TRBD1
CASSLALTGQGETEAFF
TGCGCCAGCAGCTTGGCACTGACAGGACAGGGGGAAACTGAAGCTTTCTTT
>TRBV20-1|TRBJ2-7|many|TRBD1
CSARDLTGREQYF
TGCAGTGCTAGAGACCTGACAGGGCGCGAGCAGTACTTC
>TRBV20-1|TRBJ2-5|many|.
CSAPRWWMNQETQYF
TGCAGTGCTCCGAGGTGGTGGATGAACCAAGAGACCCAGTACTTC
>TRBV18|TRBJ2-1|many|.
CASSPFEQANEQFF
TGTGCCAGCTCACCATTTGAACAGGCGAATGAGCAGTTCTTC
>TRBV20-1|TRBJ2-2|few|TRBD2
CSAGSGSVIGELFF
TGCAGTGCTGGTAGCGGGAGTGTTATCGGGGAGCTGTTTTTT
>TRBV20-1|TRBJ2-3|many|.
CSARSFTDTQYF
TGCAGTGCCAGGAGCTTCACAGATACGCAGTATTTT
>TRBV19|TRBJ1-2|.|.
CASSITGSSGGYTF
TGTGCCAGTAGTATCACAGGTAGTAGCGGTGGCTACACCTTC
>TRBV20-1|TRBJ2-7|many|TRBD1
CSASVGQGPYEQYF
TGCAGTGCTAGCGTGGGACAGGGGCCCTACGAGCAGTACTTC
>TRBV7-8|TRBJ1-5|many|.
CASSLALGRPQHF
TGTGCCAGCAGCTTAGCGCTAGGCCGGCCCCAGCATTTT
>TRBV2|TRBJ2-7|few|TRBD2
CASGSGLAGGPSSYEQYF
TGTGCCAGCGGATCGGGACTAGCGGGAGGCCCAAGCTCCTACGAGCAGTACTTC
>TRBV3-1|TRBJ2-1|many|.
CASSQGLVQNNEQFF
TGTGCCAGCAGCCAAGGTTTAGTACAGAACAATGAGCAGTTCTTC
>TRBV19|TRBJ2-3|.|.
CASSIRGWRTDTQYF
TGTGCCAGTAGTATCAGGGGATGGAGAACAGATACGCAGTATTTT
>TRBV28|TRBJ1-4|many|TRBD1
CASSFGGQGEKLFF
TGTGCCAGCAGTTTCGGGGGACAGGGTGAAAAACTGTTTTTT
>TRBV19|TRBJ1-1|.|.
CASSIQGGGTEAFF
TGTGCCAGTAGTATCCAGGGAGGGGGCACTGAAGCTTTCTTT
>TRBV2|TRBJ2-2|many|TRBD1
CASSARRTGYPGTNTGELFF
TGTGCCAGCAGTGCCCGGAGGACAGGGTATCCGGGAACGAACACCGGGGAGCTGTTTTTT
>TRBV2|TRBJ1-1|many|.
CASSETMNTEAFF
TGTGCCAGCAGTGAAACCATGAACACTGAAGCTTTCTTT
>TRBV3-1|TRBJ2-7|.|.
CASSMSGTVYEQYF
TGTGCCAGCAGCATGTCCGGGACGGTCTACGAGCAGTACTTC
>TRBV7-3|TRBJ1-2|.|.
CASRLAAVYTF
TGTGCCAGCAGGCTCGCGGCGGTCTACACCTTC
>TRBV7-2|TRBJ2-1|many|TRBD2
CASSMTSGRASYNEQFF
TGTGCCAGCAGCATGACTAGCGGGAGGGCATCCTACAATGAGCAGTTCTTC
>TRBV15|TRBJ1-4|.|TRBD1
CATSRGDRGIYNEKLFF
TGTGCCACCAGCAGAGGGGACAGGGGCATTTATAATGAAAAACTGTTTTTT
>TRBV20-1|TRBJ2-5|many|.
CSARDGAGNQETQYF
TGCAGTGCTAGAGATGGGGCCGGCAACCAAGAGACCCAGTACTTC
>TRBV2|TRBJ2-5|.|TRBD2
CASGEDKGGETQYF
TGTGCCAGCGGTGAAGACAAGGGAGGGGAGACCCAGTACTTC
>TRBV12-5|TRBJ1-2|many|.
CASGFSTGYGYTF
TGTGCTAGTGGTTTTAGCACGGGCTATGGCTACACCTTC
>TRBV9|TRBJ2-1|.|TRBD1
CASSVAGDREYNEQFF
TGTGCCAGCAGCGTAGCCGGGGACAGGGAGTACAATGAGCAGTTCTTC
>TRBV28|TRBJ2-2|many|TRBD2
CASSFGGRVTGELFF
TGTGCCAGCAGTTTTGGCGGGAGGGTCACCGGGGAGCTGTTTTTT
>TRBV5-1|TRBJ1-1|many|.
CASSSAGHLNTEAFF
TGCGCCAGCAGCTCTGCGGGACACCTGAACACTGAAGCTTTCTTT
>TRBV20-1|TRBJ2-1|many|.
CSASWGEVHEQFF
TGCAGTGCTAGCTGGGGGGAGGTGCATGAGCAGTTCTTC
>TRBV20-1|TRBJ2-7|.|.
CSAPSGRKSYEQYF
TGCAGTGCTCCCTCCGGGAGAAAATCCTACGAGCAGTACTTC